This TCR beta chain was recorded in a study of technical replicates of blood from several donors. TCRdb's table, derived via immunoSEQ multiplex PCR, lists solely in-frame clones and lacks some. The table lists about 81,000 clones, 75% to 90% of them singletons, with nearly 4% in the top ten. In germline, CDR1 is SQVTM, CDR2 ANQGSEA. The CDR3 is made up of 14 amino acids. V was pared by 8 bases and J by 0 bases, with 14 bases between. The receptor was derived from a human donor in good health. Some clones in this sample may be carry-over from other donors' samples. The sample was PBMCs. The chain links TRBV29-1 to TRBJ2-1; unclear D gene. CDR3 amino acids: CSYPQVRSYNEQFF. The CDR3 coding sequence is TGCAGCTACCCCCAGGTGCGCTCCTACAATGAGCAGTTCTTC.